These T cell receptor beta chains were read from a single sample in a study of blood T cell repertoires in COVID-19. Method: immunoSEQ multiplex PCR; TCRdb's copy keeps in-frame clones and lacks some. Of roughly 250,000 clones listed, nearly 85% are singletons. Sequencing was performed on peripheral blood. These receptors were collected from a human donor in a cohort sampled during active COVID-19. CDR3s include the opening cysteine and the closing phenylalanine or tryptophan. D genes are given only for firm matches. Clone size, where shown, is once, few, many, or a class for clones that have expanded.

size,D,V,J,DNA,CDR3
few,TRBD2,TRBV10-3,TRBJ2-1,TGTGCCATCAGCTCAAGCGGGAGTAGTACCTTGAGCTCCTACAATGAGCAGTTCTTC,CAISSSGSSTLSSYNEQFF
few,TRBD1,TRBV14,TRBJ1-1,TGTGCCAGCAGCCCCCGACAGGGGAACACTGAAGCTTTCTTT,CASSPRQGNTEAFF
.,.,TRBV7-2,TRBJ2-2,TGTGCCAGCAGCTCACAGGGAGTCCGGGAGCTGTTTTTT,CASSSQGVRELFF
.,TRBD2,TRBV10-1,TRBJ2-5,TGCGCCAGCAGTGAAGCGGGGGGGCCCCAAGAGACCCAGTACTTC,CASSEAGGPQETQYF
.,TRBD1,TRBV7-2,TRBJ1-6,TGTGCCAGCAGCGCCGACAGGGGGCGTAATTCACCCCTCCACTTT,CASSADRGRNSPLHF
few,.,TRBV4-3,TRBJ2-2,TGCGCCAGCAGCCAAGCTGCAATTTCTGGCGGGGTCACGAACACCGGGGAGCTGTTTTTT,CASSQAAISGGVTNTGELFF
.,.,TRBV28,TRBJ2-3,TGTGCCAGCAGTTTATCGAGCCTAAGTGTAGACACAGATACGCAGTATTTT,CASSLSSLSVDTDTQYF
.,.,TRBV10-3,TRBJ2-7,TGTGCCATCAGTGACGGACTTGAGAGCTCCTACGAGCAGTACTTC,CAISDGLESSYEQYF
.,.,TRBV27,TRBJ1-2,TGTGCCAGCAGTTTAAGGGAGGGACTTGGCTACACCTTC,CASSLREGLGYTF
few,.,TRBV28,TRBJ1-4,TGTGCCAGCAGTCCCCATGTGGTGCGAGAAAAACTGTTTTTT,CASSPHVVREKLFF
.,TRBD2,TRBV4-1,TRBJ2-7,TGCGCCAGCAGCCAGGGGACTAGCGGACCCTACGAGCAGTACTTC,CASSQGTSGPYEQYF
.,TRBD2,TRBV28,TRBJ2-7,TGTGCCAGCAGTTTTGGGGGGGGGTCCTACGAGCAGTACTTC,CASSFGGGSYEQYF
.,TRBD1,TRBV4-3,TRBJ1-4,TGCGCCAGCAGCCAACTCTTTCTGGGACAGGGCAATGAAAAACTGTTTTTT,CASSQLFLGQGNEKLFF
.,.,TRBV18,TRBJ1-2,TGTGCCAGCTCACCACCTGATTCGCGGTGGGGCTACACCTTC,CASSPPDSRWGYTF
.,TRBD1,TRBV7-9,TRBJ1-3,TGTGCCAGCAGCTTACCGTCCACAGGGGGCCCTGGAAACACCATATATTTT,CASSLPSTGGPGNTIYF
.,.,TRBV6-1,TRBJ2-1,TGTGCCAGCAGTGACCCTGCACGGAATGAGCAGTTCTTC,CASSDPARNEQFF
.,TRBD1,TRBV5-4,TRBJ2-1,TGTGCCAGCAGCAACCGACAGGGGGTTGAGCAGTTCTTC,CASSNRQGVEQFF
.,.,TRBV18,TRBJ2-7,TGTGCCAGCTCACCACGACAGCCTTACGAGCAGTACTTC,CASSPRQPYEQYF
.,TRBD1,TRBV19,TRBJ1-5,TGTGCCAGTAGTATCTTCGACAGGGGCAATCAGCCCCAGCATTTT,CASSIFDRGNQPQHF
.,TRBD1,TRBV25-1,TRBJ2-7,TGTGCCAGCAGTGAATCCGGGACAGGGAGTTACGAGCAGTACTTC,CASSESGTGSYEQYF
.,TRBD1,TRBV5-4,TRBJ1-2,TGTGCCAGCAGCCCTAGACAGGGGTATGGCTACACCTTC,CASSPRQGYGYTF
.,TRBD1,TRBV5-1,TRBJ2-6,TGCGCCAGCAGCTTTTGGACAGGCGCCTCTGGGGCCAACGTCCTGACTTTC,CASSFWTGASGANVLTF
.,.,TRBV11-2,TRBJ2-3,TGTGCCAGCACCCCGAAGGACTCCAATCGACGTACGCAGTATTTT,CASTPKDSNRRTQYF
.,TRBD2,TRBV29-1,TRBJ2-1,TGCAGCGTTGAAGGTAGCGGGAGGGGGAGGGCCTACAATGAGCAGTTCTTC,CSVEGSGRGRAYNEQFF
.,.,TRBV7-2,TRBJ1-1,TGTGCCAGCAGCTTAGCCACAGTTATGAACACTGAAGCTTTCTTT,CASSLATVMNTEAFF
once,.,TRBV21-1,TRBJ1-1,TGTGCCAGCAGCAAAAAGCGGACAGGAAACACTGAAGCTTTCTTT,CASSKKRTGNTEAFF
.,.,TRBV5-6,TRBJ2-6,TGTGCCAGCAGCTTGGTCAGACACTCTGGGGCCAACGTCCTGACTTTC,CASSLVRHSGANVLTF
.,.,TRBV19,TRBJ1-4,TGTGCCAGTACCAACTCTTGGGGGGGCCATGAAAAACTGTTTTTT,CASTNSWGGHEKLFF
.,.,TRBV6-2/TRBV6-3,TRBJ2-5,TGTGCCAGCAGTTACGATGTTTCGCCTAGTCGGGAGACCCAGTACTTC,CASSYDVSPSRETQYF
.,TRBD1,TRBV4-3,TRBJ1-1,TGCGCCAGCAGACAACAGGGGGCAAACACTGAAGCTTTCTTT,CASRQQGANTEAFF
few,.,TRBV7-8,TRBJ1-2,TGTGCCAGCAGCTTCGGGCTAAGCGTCCCGGGAGGCTACACCTTC,CASSFGLSVPGGYTF
.,TRBD1,TRBV7-2,TRBJ1-6,TGTGCCAGCAGCTTTCGGGACAGGCTGAGCTCCTATAATTCACCCCTCCACTTT,CASSFRDRLSSYNSPLHF
.,.,TRBV18,TRBJ2-7,TGTGCCAGCTCACCTCACCTAACCCCCTACGAGCAGTACTTC,CASSPHLTPYEQYF
.,.,TRBV10-2,TRBJ1-5,TGCGCCAGCAGTGAGTCGGGGGCGCGGCAGCCCCAGCATTTT,CASSESGARQPQHF
once,TRBD2,TRBV27,TRBJ2-1,TGTGCCAGCAGTTTGGGGGGGAGTAACAATGAGCAGTTCTTC,CASSLGGSNNEQFF
.,TRBD1,TRBV10-2,TRBJ1-5,TGCGCCAGCAGGTACGGACAGGGCAATCAGCCCCAGCATTTT,CASRYGQGNQPQHF
.,.,TRBV5-6,TRBJ2-3,TGTGCCAGCAGCTTGAACCCCCGGGGTTACACAGATACGCAGTATTTT,CASSLNPRGYTDTQYF
many,.,TRBV2,TRBJ1-2,TGTGCCAGCCAGTTTAACTATGGCTACACCTTC,CASQFNYGYTF
.,TRBD2,TRBV5-1,TRBJ2-7,TGCGCCAGCAGCCCCCGGGACTACTACGAGCAGTACTTC,CASSPRDYYEQYF
.,TRBD2,TRBV18,TRBJ2-5,TGTGCCAGCTCACTGACCAGAAGTCAGCGGGGGGATGTGACCCAGTACTTC,CASSLTRSQRGDVTQYF
.,.,TRBV28,TRBJ1-1,TGTGCCAGCAGTTTATATGTCGGTGAAGCTTTCTTT,CASSLYVGEAFF
.,.,TRBV2,TRBJ2-5,TGTGCCAGTGGACAGCGCCAAGAGACCCAGTACTTC,CASGQRQETQYF
.,TRBD1,TRBV4-3,TRBJ1-2,TGCGCCAGCAGCCAAGAAAAGGGCCAGGGGGCCTTTGGCTACACCTTC,CASSQEKGQGAFGYTF
.,.,TRBV14,TRBJ1-5,TGTGCCAGCAGTCGACAGATAAATCAGCCCCAGCATTTT,CASSRQINQPQHF
few,.,TRBV18,TRBJ2-7,TGTGCCAGCTCACCCACACAAGGGAGCTACGAGCAGTACTTC,CASSPTQGSYEQYF
.,TRBD1,TRBV10-2,TRBJ1-3,TGCGCCAGCAGTACAGGGGCCCATTTGAGCTCTGGAAACACCATATATTTT,CASSTGAHLSSGNTIYF
.,TRBD2,TRBV7-6,TRBJ2-1,TGTGCCAGCAGCGCATTACGCGGGCGGGGGGGCAATGAGCAGTTCTTC,CASSALRGRGGNEQFF
.,.,TRBV19,TRBJ2-7,TGTGCCAGTAGGCCTAAACTCAGGGATGTCGAGCAGTACTTC,CASRPKLRDVEQYF
.,TRBD2,TRBV10-3,TRBJ2-3,TGTGCCATCAGGCTTAGCGGGGTTAACACAGATACGCAGTATTTT,CAIRLSGVNTDTQYF
once,.,TRBV5-4,TRBJ1-5,TGTGCCAGCAGCTTGGGCAGGGGAGATAGCAATCAGCCCCAGCATTTT,CASSLGRGDSNQPQHF
.,.,TRBV12-3/TRBV12-4,TRBJ2-1,TGTGCCAGCAGTTTTTCCCGGAATGAGCAGTTCTTC,CASSFSRNEQFF
.,.,TRBV4-2,TRBJ1-3,TGTGCCAGCAGCCAAGAACCTACGTTCCCCGGAGTCGCGGCTGGAAACACCATATATTTT,CASSQEPTFPGVAAGNTIYF
.,TRBD2,TRBV7-2,TRBJ2-5,TGTGCCAGCAGCTTGATAGCGGGGGGGCCAGAGACCCAGTACTTC,CASSLIAGGPETQYF
few,.,TRBV19,TRBJ1-4,TGTGCCAGTAGTATAAGGGGCAGGACCAATGAAAAACTGTTTTTT,CASSIRGRTNEKLFF
.,TRBD1,TRBV7-9,TRBJ2-1,TGTGCCAGCAGCACTGGACAGGGGGCAGATGAGCAGTTCTTC,CASSTGQGADEQFF